This paragraph covers one TCR beta chain sequence. This entry comes from a study of blood T cell repertoires in COVID-19. Overall study context: Acute and convalescent COVID-19 samples came from the United States, Italy and Spain. PBMCs, B-cell-depleted T cells, or T cells provided the cDNA or gDNA that made up the material.

Source study methods: Reference gene primer amplification in the assay estimated nucleated cell counts. Profiled with immunoSEQ multiplex PCR; TCRdb holds only in-frame clones, not every one. The V and J calls and the clone size are those of that table, but D and trimming were determined from the DNA. The sample shows tens of thousands of clones, about 90% of them seen only once. This CDR3 region has 14 residues. From germline, CDR1 is SNHLY and CDR2 FYNNEI. V dropped 6 bases and J dropped 2 bases, with 13 bases sitting between them. The chain has TRBV2 and TRBJ1-1; the D gene is possibly TRBD1 (6 bases). This TCR was sampled from a woman aged 70 to 79 with active COVID-19. The sample was peripheral blood. The chain's CDR3 is CASSRAGANTEAFF. The DNA of the CDR3 is TGTGCCAGCAGCCGTGCGGGGGCTAACACTGAAGCTTTCTTT.